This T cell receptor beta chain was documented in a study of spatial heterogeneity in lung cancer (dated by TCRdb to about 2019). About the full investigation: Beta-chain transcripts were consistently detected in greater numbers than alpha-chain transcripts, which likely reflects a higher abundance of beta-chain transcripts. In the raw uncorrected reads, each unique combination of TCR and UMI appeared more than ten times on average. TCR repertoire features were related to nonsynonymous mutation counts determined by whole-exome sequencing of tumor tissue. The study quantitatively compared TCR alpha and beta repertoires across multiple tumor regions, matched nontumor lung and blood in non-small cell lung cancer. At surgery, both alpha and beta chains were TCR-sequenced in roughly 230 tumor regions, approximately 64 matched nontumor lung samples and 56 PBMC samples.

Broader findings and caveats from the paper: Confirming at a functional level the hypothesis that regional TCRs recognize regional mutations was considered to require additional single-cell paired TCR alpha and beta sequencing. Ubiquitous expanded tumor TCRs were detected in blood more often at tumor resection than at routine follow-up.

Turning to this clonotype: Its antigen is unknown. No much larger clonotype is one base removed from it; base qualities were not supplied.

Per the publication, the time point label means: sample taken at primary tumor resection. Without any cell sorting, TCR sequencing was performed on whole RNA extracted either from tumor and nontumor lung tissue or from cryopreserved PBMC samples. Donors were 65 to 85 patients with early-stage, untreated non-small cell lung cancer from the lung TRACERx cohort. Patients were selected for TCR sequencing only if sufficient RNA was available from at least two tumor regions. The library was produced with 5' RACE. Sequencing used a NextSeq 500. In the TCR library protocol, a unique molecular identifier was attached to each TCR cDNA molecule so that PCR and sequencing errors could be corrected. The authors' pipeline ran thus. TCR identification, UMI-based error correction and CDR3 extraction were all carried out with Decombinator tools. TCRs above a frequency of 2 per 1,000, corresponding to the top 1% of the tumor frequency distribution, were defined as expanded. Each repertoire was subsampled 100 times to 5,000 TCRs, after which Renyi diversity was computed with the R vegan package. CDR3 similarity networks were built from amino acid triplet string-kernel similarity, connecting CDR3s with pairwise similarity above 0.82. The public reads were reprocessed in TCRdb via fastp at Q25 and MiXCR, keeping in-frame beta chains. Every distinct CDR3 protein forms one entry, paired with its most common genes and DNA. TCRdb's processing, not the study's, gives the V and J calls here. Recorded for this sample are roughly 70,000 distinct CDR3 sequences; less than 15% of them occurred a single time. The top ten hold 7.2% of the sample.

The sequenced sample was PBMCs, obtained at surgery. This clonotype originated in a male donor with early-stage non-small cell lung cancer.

CDR3 protein: CSATGQGPGELFF. The DNA reads TGCAGTGCTACGGGACAGGGGCCCGGGGAGCTGTTTTTT. The chain employs TRBV20-1 and TRBJ2-2; 10 of the junction bases match TRBD1. After removal of 4 bases from V and 6 bases from J, the junction retains 2 bases not matched to a gene. Counted from cysteine to phenylalanine, this CDR3 has 13 amino acids. The kept DNA is CDR3 alone, 39 bases in frame from the first base. From the germline V gene (reference sequence), CDR1 is DFQATT and CDR2 is SNEGSKA.